The 8 T cell receptor beta chains below all came from one sample that was sequenced in a study of T cell responses to AZD1222 COVID-19 vaccine. TCRdb's copy holds only in-frame clones and misses some; the assay was immunoSEQ multiplex PCR. The sample includes fewer than 85,000 clones, 88% of them seen just once. This specimen consisted of peripheral blood, obtained 28 days after the second dose of the MenACWY control vaccine. These receptors were obtained from an adult who received the MenACWY meningococcal vaccine as a control.

The rearrangement links TRBV19 to TRBJ2-3; possibly TRBD2 for D (6 bases). The CDR3 has 14 amino acids. Germline CDR1 LNHDA, CDR2 SQIVND (reference sequence). Trimming left V 6 bases short and J 2 bases short, with 12 bases between. The CDR3 DNA follows: TGTGCCAGTAGGGATAGCGGATACACAGATACGCAGTATTTT. The encoded protein is CASRDSGYTDTQYF.

This clone was counted only a few times. The V gene is TRBV11-2, the J gene TRBJ1-2, with 7 bases aligning to TRBD1. Germline CDR1 SGHAT, CDR2 FQNNGV. The CDR3 extends over 14 amino acids. Trimming cost V 1 base and J 8 bases; bases outside gene matches: 7. CDR3 sequence reads: CASSLAEGASGYTF. DNA for the CDR3: TGTGCCAGCAGCTTAGCAGAGGGGGCATCGGGCTACACCTTC.

The chain joins TRBV18 to TRBJ2-3; D is perhaps TRBD2 (6 bases). The CDR3 spans 15 residues. The ends were cut back, 3 bases at V and 0 bases at J, with 10 bases in the middle. The germline CDR1 and CDR2 sequences are KGHSH and LQKENI. The CDR3 spells CASSPRRDSTDTQYF. For the CDR3, the DNA is TGTGCCAGCTCACCGAGGCGGGACAGCACAGATACGCAGTATTTT. Together with reference TRBV18 and TRBJ2-3, the CDR3 gives the full variable domain: NAGVMQNPRHLVRRRGQEARLRCSPMKGHSHVYWYRQLPEEGLKFMVYLQKENIIDESGMPKERFSAEFPKEGPSILRIQQVVRGDSAAYFCASSPRRDSTDTQYFGPGTRLTVL.

The chain recombines TRBV21-1 with TRBJ2-1; TRBD2 is the table's D call, not checked against the DNA. TRBV21-1 constitutes a pseudogene. The CDR3 sequence is 11 residues long. CDR3: CASRRRTSQFF. The CDR3 coding sequence is TGTGCCAGCAGGAGAAGGACTTCTCAGTTCTTC.

V gene TRBV7-2 combines with J gene TRBJ2-3; 7 positions agree with TRBD2. Germline V lookup: CDR1 SGHTA, CDR2 FQGNSA. The junction had 6 bases not matched to a gene; V was cut back by 7 bases and J by 2 bases. CDR3 length: 14 residues. The CDR3 reads CASNSGTTTDTQYF. In DNA form, the CDR3 reads TGTGCCAGCAACTCCGGGACTACCACAGATACGCAGTATTTT.

This rearrangement joins TRBV11-3 to TRBJ2-1, with no clear D. V lost 1 base and J 4 bases, leaving 8 bases between the germline ends. Germline values: CDR1 SGHNT, CDR2 YENEEA. This CDR3 region has 14 residues. The DNA of the CDR3 is TGTGCCAGCAGCTTAGCCTCAGGTTACAATGAGCAGTTCTTC. Its protein product is CASSLASGYNEQFF.

For the CDR3, the DNA is TGTGCCAGCAGTCTCCACTCGGACAGGGAAGGGACCCAGTACTTC. Protein: CASSLHSDREGTQYF. The V gene is TRBV28, the J gene TRBJ2-5; 8 bases match TRBD1. V gave up 5 bases and J gave up 7 bases; unmatched junction bases: 12. The CDR3 runs to 15 residues. The V gene's germline CDR1 is MDHEN and CDR2 SYDVKM.

The V and J genes are TRBV28 and TRBJ2-7; 10 bases are shared with TRBD2. The CDR3 has 12 residues. Germline V gives CDR1 MDHEN, CDR2 SYDVKM. The CDR3 sequence: CASRTSGYEQYF. CDR3 sequence (DNA): TGTGCTAGCCGGACTAGCGGCTACGAGCAGTACTTC.